The 5 T cell receptor beta chains given below trace back to one sample, sequenced in a study of shared clonotypes between healthy human individuals. The repertoire was sequenced with immunoSEQ multiplex PCR; TCRdb's copy has only in-frame clones and lacks some. The sample has approximately 2.5 million clones, just over 90% seen once. The source material was naive CD4+ T cells sorted from blood. Described subset: CD45RA+ positively selected. These TCRs come from a man aged 18-30 years in good health.

The chain employs TRBV5-1 and TRBJ1-1; 8 nucleotides agree with TRBD1. The CDR3 loop spans 14 amino acids. Trimming at V came to 6 bases and at J to 4 bases, leaving 8 bases not matched to a gene. CDR1 and CDR2 (germline): SGHRS, YFSETQ. This chain's CDR3 is CASTKTGGATEAFF. CDR3 DNA: TGCGCCAGCACCAAAACAGGGGGTGCCACTGAAGCTTTCTTT.

V gene TRBV7-3 combines with J gene TRBJ2-1; D is undetermined. The length of the CDR3 is 13 residues. Trimming removed 2 bases at V and 7 bases at J, with 9 bases between. Germline V gene sequence: CDR1 SGHTA, CDR2 FQGTGA. CDR3 region: CASSLLTGNEQFF. CDR3 bases: TGTGCCAGCAGCTTATTGACCGGGAATGAGCAGTTCTTC.

The genes are TRBV6-1 and TRBJ2-7; 15 bases map to TRBD2. After removal of 7 bases from V and 3 bases from J, the junction contained 4 bases not matched to a gene. Germline assignment: CDR1 MNHNS and CDR2 SASEGT. The CDR3 contains 15 residues. CDR3 sequence reads: CASKRTSGGDYEQYF. In DNA form, the CDR3 reads TGTGCCAGCAAACGGACTAGCGGGGGGGACTACGAGCAGTACTTC.

This chain uses TRBV6-1 with TRBJ2-1; D possibly corresponds to TRBD1 (7 bases). Between the trimmed V and J ends, which lost 6 bases and 5 bases, there was a span of 17 bases. Germline V lookup: CDR1 MNHNS, CDR2 SASEGT. The CDR3 covers 15 residues. The CDR3 spells CASSSGGGGHNEQFF. Here the CDR3 DNA reads TGTGCCAGCAGCTCCGGAGGGGGCGGCCACAATGAGCAGTTCTTC.

The CDR3 here is CASSLVFLAGSGANVLTF. In nucleotides, the CDR3 is TGTGCCAGCAGCTTAGTTTTTCTGGCGGGGTCTGGGGCCAACGTCCTGACTTTC. This chain links TRBV7-9 with TRBJ2-6, with D possibly being TRBD2 (6 bases). V was cut by 1 base and J by 1 base, with 14 bases left in between. CDR3 length: 18 residues. From germline, CDR1 is SEHNR and CDR2 FQNEAQ (reference sequence). The full variable domain, completed using reference TRBV7-9 and TRBJ2-6, is DTGVSQNPRHKITKRGQNVTFRCDPISEHNRLYWYRQTLGQGPEFLTYFQNEAQLEKSRLLSDRFSAERPKGSFSTLEIQRTEQGDSAMYLCASSLVFLAGSGANVLTFGAGSRLTVL.